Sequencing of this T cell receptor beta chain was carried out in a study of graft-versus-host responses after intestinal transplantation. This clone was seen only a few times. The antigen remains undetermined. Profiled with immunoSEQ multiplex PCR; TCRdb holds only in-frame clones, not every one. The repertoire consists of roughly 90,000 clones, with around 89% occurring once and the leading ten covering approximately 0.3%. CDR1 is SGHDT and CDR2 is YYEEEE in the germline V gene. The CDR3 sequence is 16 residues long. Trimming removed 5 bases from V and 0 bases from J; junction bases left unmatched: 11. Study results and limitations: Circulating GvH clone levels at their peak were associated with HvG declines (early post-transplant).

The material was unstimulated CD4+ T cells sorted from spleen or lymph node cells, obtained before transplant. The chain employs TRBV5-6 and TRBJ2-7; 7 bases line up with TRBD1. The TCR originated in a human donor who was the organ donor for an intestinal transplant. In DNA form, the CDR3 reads TGTGCCAGCAGATATAACCGGGACAGCATCTCCTACGAGCAGTACTTC. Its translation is CASRYNRDSISYEQYF.